The next 30 T cell receptor beta chains were all read from a single sample in a study of OX40 agonist ivuxolimab in advanced cancers. The protocol was immunoSEQ multiplex PCR, while the TCRdb copy is restricted to in-frame clones and leaves out a portion. This sample has 90,000 to 100,000 clones, with around 82% found just once. The specimen was CD4+ or CD8+ T cells sorted from blood, collected in a trial of the OX40 agonist ivuxolimab. Receptors originate from an adult with an advanced solid tumor such as melanoma, head and neck, liver or kidney cancer.

The rearrangement uses TRBV4-1 and TRBJ2-5; the D is unclear. The J call may not be correct, given that the DNA end is closer to TRBJ2-7. The germline CDR1 and CDR2 sequences are MGHRA and YSYEKL. This CDR3 spans 14 amino acids. The CDR3 spells CASSQVPTAYEQYF. CDR3 coding DNA: TGCGCCAGCAGCCAAGTCCCGACCGCTTACGAGCAGTACTTC.

This chain uses TRBV5-7 with TRBJ2-1; 12 bases map to TRBD2. TRBV5-7 qualifies as an ORF whose function is uncertain. J gave up 6 bases and V 1 base, and 11 bases lay outside the gene matches. There are 18 residues in the CDR3. This CDR3 reads CASSLLSLAGGPSNEQFF. Written as DNA, the CDR3 is TGTGCCAGCAGCTTGTTATCCCTAGCGGGAGGGCCCTCCAATGAGCAGTTCTTC.

This chain connects TRBV6-5 to TRBJ1-2; D is unresolved. Germline assignment: CDR1 MNHEY and CDR2 SVGAGI. V dropped 8 bases and J dropped 4 bases, with 8 bases sitting between them. CDR3 length: 11 amino acids. The CDR3 region has the DNA TGTGCCAGCGCTAGTATCTATGGCTACACCTTC. This sequence encodes CASASIYGYTF.

This rearrangement joins TRBV5-1 to TRBJ1-5; D is unclear. The length of the CDR3 is 13 residues. Germline V gene data show CDR1 as SGHRS and CDR2 as YFSETQ. V lost 0 bases and J 0 bases, leaving 1 base between the germline ends. The CDR3: CASSLDSNQPQHF. DNA for the CDR3: TGCGCCAGCAGCTTGGATAGCAATCAGCCCCAGCATTTT. Based on the CDR3 plus reference TRBV5-1 and TRBJ1-5, the full variable domain is KAGVTQTPRYLIKTRGQQVTLSCSPISGHRSVSWYQQTPGQGLQFLFEYFSETQRNKGNFPGRFSGRQFSNSRSEMNVSTLELGDSALYLCASSLDSNQPQHFGDGTRLSIL.

A remark on this clone: The same CDR3 can be traced to other DNA sequences in this sample. The rearrangement joins TRBV4-2 to TRBJ1-5; D remains unclear. Germline values: CDR1 LGHNA, CDR2 YNFKEQ. The germline V and J ends were trimmed by 2 bases and 10 bases, with 9 bases remaining between them. The CDR3 length is 12 residues. In nucleotides, the CDR3 is TGTGCCAGCAGCCAACCCGACGGACCCCAGCATTTT. It specifies CASSQPDGPQHF.

The chain has TRBV28 and TRBJ2-7; 10 bases agree with TRBD2. This CDR3 region has 16 residues. CDR1 and CDR2 (germline): MDHEN, SYDVKM. The V segment lost 4 bases and the J segment 6 bases; nucleotides outside the gene matches: 12. CDR3 sequence reads: CASSSMAGSSGGEQYF. Written as DNA, the CDR3 is TGTGCCAGCAGTTCCATGGCCGGGTCTAGCGGGGGCGAGCAGTACTTC.

The chain has TRBV5-1 and TRBJ1-6; tentative D call: TRBD1 (5 bases). The germline CDR1 and CDR2 sequences are SGHRS and YFSETQ. V was clipped by 0 bases and J by 7 bases, with 14 bases between them. CDR3 size: 16 residues. CDR3 in amino acids: CASSLGIQAMNSPLHF. For the CDR3, the DNA is TGCGCCAGCAGCTTGGGGATACAGGCAATGAATTCACCCCTCCACTTT.

This sequence joins TRBV7-2 and TRBJ2-1; perhaps TRBD1 as D (6 bases). V lost 4 bases to trimming and J lost 2 bases, with 6 bases between them. This CDR3 is 13 amino acids long. Germline V CDR1 and CDR2: SGHTA, FQGNSA. Here the CDR3 reads CASSWDTYNEQFF. CDR3 in DNA: TGTGCCAGCAGCTGGGACACCTACAATGAGCAGTTCTTC.

The chain is built from TRBV6-6 and TRBJ2-7, with 11 nucleotides matching TRBD1. This CDR3 region has 13 residues. The J segment lost 5 bases and the V segment lost 5 bases, leaving 2 bases of the junction unmatched. The germline CDR1 and CDR2 sequences are MNHNY and SVGAGI (reference sequence). In DNA, the CDR3 is TGTGCCAGCAGTCCGGGACAGGGGGACGAGCAGTACTTC. Residues: CASSPGQGDEQYF.

This clone has a handful of counts. The chain couples TRBV5-4 to TRBJ2-7; TRBD2 aligns across 7 bases. Germline V gene data show CDR1 as SGHNT and CDR2 as YYREEE (reference sequence). V dropped 1 base and J dropped 0; count of bases not matched to a gene: 7. This CDR3 has 16 residues. This chain's CDR3 is CASSLTYGGSSYEQYF. The DNA of the CDR3 is TGTGCCAGCAGCTTGACGTACGGGGGGAGCTCCTACGAGCAGTACTTC.

The chain has TRBV6-5 and TRBJ1-4; D is ambiguous. Trimming stripped 6 bases from V and 6 bases from J, with 14 bases between. Per the germline V gene, CDR1 is MNHEY and CDR2 is SVGAGI. The CDR3 covers 14 residues. The CDR3 nucleotides are TGTGCCAGCAGGCCCGAGTTGGGCGATGAAAAACTGTTTTTT. The encoded protein is CASRPELGDEKLFF.

The chain has TRBV9 and TRBJ2-2, with D unclear. Trimming cost V 4 bases and J 3 bases, with 7 bases left between them. Germline V CDR1 and CDR2: SGDLS, YYNGEE. The CDR3 loop spans 13 amino acids. The CDR3 coding sequence is TGTGCCAGCAGCCCCTCAGACACCGGGGAGCTGTTTTTT. Protein product: CASSPSDTGELFF.

The rearrangement uses TRBV5-1 and TRBJ2-3; TRBD2 is a possible D gene (5 bases). Between the trimmed V and J ends, which lost 4 bases and 4 bases, there was a span of 13 bases. Per germline, CDR1 SGHRS and CDR2 YFSETQ. The CDR3 loop spans 14 amino acids. CDR3 loop: CASSVAAGADTQYF. As DNA, the CDR3 is TGCGCCAGCAGCGTGGCTGCCGGGGCAGATACGCAGTATTTT. Complete variable domain (other parts from reference TRBV5-1 and TRBJ2-3): KAGVTQTPRYLIKTRGQQVTLSCSPISGHRSVSWYQQTPGQGLQFLFEYFSETQRNKGNFPGRFSGRQFSNSRSEMNVSTLELGDSALYLCASSVAAGADTQYFGPGTRLTVL.

The rearrangement uses TRBV11-3 and TRBJ2-7, with TRBD2 identical over 14 bases. Per the germline V gene, CDR1 is SGHNT and CDR2 is YENEEA. The CDR3 spans 16 residues. V trimming: 5 bases; J trimming: 9 bases; junction bases outside the gene matches: 12. The CDR3 sequence is CASSNLMGLAGVWQYF. CDR3 DNA: TGTGCCAGCAGCAACCTAATGGGACTAGCGGGAGTTTGGCAGTACTTC. Combining the CDR3 with reference TRBV11-3 and TRBJ2-7 gives the whole variable domain EAGVVQSPRYKIIEKKQPVAFWCNPISGHNTLYWYLQNLGQGPELLIRYENEEAVDDSQLPKDRFSAERLKGVDSTLKIQPAELGDSAVYLCASSNLMGLAGVWQYFGPGTRLTVT.

This clone came up a few times. The chain employs TRBV28 and TRBJ2-7; 7 positions match TRBD1. V lost 6 bases, J lost 3 bases, and 5 bases stayed unmatched. Germline CDR1 and CDR2: MDHEN and SYDVKM. This CDR3 has 13 amino acids. The CDR3 reads CASRTGEGYEQYF. The CDR3 DNA reads TGTGCCAGCAGAACAGGGGAAGGCTACGAGCAGTACTTC. Variable domain in full (rest from reference TRBV28 and TRBJ2-7): DVKVTQSSRYLVKRTGEKVFLECVQDMDHENMFWYRQDPGLGLRLIYFSYDVKMKEKGDIPEGYSVSREKKERFSLILESASTNQTSMYLCASRTGEGYEQYFGPGTRLTVT.

This rearrangement joins TRBV5-4 to TRBJ2-7; D is undetermined. Germline CDR1 reads SGHNT; CDR2 reads YYREEE (reference sequence). The CDR3 loop spans 13 amino acids. Trimming left V 4 bases short and J 2 bases short, with 10 bases between. Written as DNA, the CDR3 is TGTGCCAGCAGCCACCCACTTGCCTACGAGCAGTACTTC. This gives the protein CASSHPLAYEQYF.

The V gene is TRBV11-3, the J gene TRBJ2-7; 8 bases fit TRBD2. V trimming: 2 bases; J trimming: 7 bases; junction bases outside the gene matches: 7. Looked up from germline, CDR1 is SGHNT and CDR2 is YENEEA. The CDR3 runs to 14 residues. CDR3 in amino acids: CASSLYLAGGEQYF. The CDR3 DNA reads TGTGCCAGCAGCTTATATCTAGCGGGCGGGGAGCAGTACTTC.

The chain links TRBV7-9 to TRBJ2-3; TRBD2 matches at 11 bases. Germline V gives CDR1 SEHNR, CDR2 FQNEAQ (reference sequence). CDR3 size: 15 residues. With 8 bases clipped from V and 5 bases from J, the junction kept 9 bases outside the gene matches. This CDR3 is CASHIAGGPGDTQYF. For the CDR3, the DNA is TGTGCCAGCCATATAGCGGGAGGGCCGGGAGATACGCAGTATTTT.

The V call is TRBV28, the J call TRBJ2-6; D remains ambiguous. The V end lost 5 bases, the J end lost 0 bases, and 8 bases lay between the germline ends. Looked up from germline, CDR1 is MDHEN and CDR2 is SYDVKM. The CDR3 runs to 15 residues. CDR3 nucleotide sequence: TGTGCCAGCAGTCGCACTTACTCTGGGGCCAACGTCCTGACTTTC. Its translation is CASSRTYSGANVLTF.

Regarding this clone: The junction departs from the called germline gene at one end, perhaps through a read error. The chain uses TRBV7-2 and TRBJ2-2; 7 bases fit TRBD2. The length of the CDR3 is 16 residues. The V gene's germline CDR1 is SGHTA and CDR2 FQGNSA. CDR3 in DNA: TGTGCCAGCAGCTTAGCGGGGGGGAGGAACGCCGGGGAGCTGTTTTTT. This codes for CASSLAGGRNAGELFF.

The count of this clone is one. The chain joins TRBV30 to TRBJ2-5, with D perhaps TRBD1 (6 bases). The assigned J gene may be wrong: the sequence end matches TRBJ2-7 better. The CDR3 is made up of 12 amino acids. Germline assignment: CDR1 GTSNPN and CDR2 SVGIG (reference sequence). The CDR3 protein is CAWSVQGYEQYF. In DNA form, the CDR3 reads TGTGCCTGGAGTGTACAGGGCTACGAGCAGTACTTC.

The rearrangement uses TRBV19 and TRBJ2-3; D call uncertain. CDR1 and CDR2 (germline): LNHDA, SQIVND (reference sequence). CDR3 length: 14 residues. Trimming removed 3 bases from V and 4 bases from J, with 11 bases in between. The chain's CDR3 is CASSIVSSPDTQYF. CDR3 sequence (DNA): TGTGCCAGTAGTATCGTCTCTTCGCCAGATACGCAGTATTTT.

This chain links TRBV11-3 with TRBJ2-3; TRBD1 might be the D (6 bases). V lost 3 bases and J 2 bases, leaving 12 bases between the germline ends. The CDR3 totals 15 residues. Germline CDR1 is SGHNT and CDR2 is YENEEA. The CDR3 DNA is TGTGCCAGCAGCTTTACGCAGGGGTACACAGATACGCAGTATTTT. Translated: CASSFTQGYTDTQYF.

The CDR3 DNA reads TGTGCCAGCAGCCTAACAGGGACTAATGAAAAACTGTTTTTT. It specifies CASSLTGTNEKLFF. The V gene is TRBV7-9, the J gene TRBJ1-4; TRBD1 is a possible D gene (6 bases). V dropped 5 bases and J dropped 2 bases, with 9 bases sitting between them. This CDR3 contains 14 residues. Germline V gives CDR1 SEHNR, CDR2 FQNEAQ (reference sequence).

The chain couples TRBV27 to TRBJ2-5; TRBD1 matches 8 bases. The J call could be wrong; TRBJ2-7 is a better fit for the DNA end. Germline values: CDR1 MNHEY, CDR2 SMNVEV (reference sequence). This CDR3 region has 15 residues. The CDR3 here is CASSRKGQGSHEQYF. CDR3 sequence (DNA): TGTGCCAGCAGTAGAAAAGGACAGGGCAGCCACGAGCAGTACTTC.

The chain carries TRBV19 and TRBJ2-1; unclear D gene. The germline CDR1 and CDR2 sequences are LNHDA and SQIVND (reference sequence). V was clipped by 6 bases and J by 6 bases, with 15 bases between them. This CDR3 is 14 amino acids long. Here the CDR3 reads CASSQSTVRNEQFF. The CDR3 bases are TGTGCCAGTAGCCAGTCGACCGTTCGCAATGAGCAGTTCTTC.

The chain uses TRBV4-3 and TRBJ1-5; the D gene is possibly TRBD1 (6 bases). Germline CDR1 and CDR2: LGHNA and YSLEER. The germline V and J ends were trimmed by 0 bases and 7 bases, with 10 bases remaining between them. The CDR3 is 14 amino acids. The CDR3 here is CASSQDRGEQPQHF. The CDR3, as DNA: TGCGCCAGCAGCCAAGACAGGGGTGAACAGCCCCAGCATTTT.

V usage is TRBV28 and J usage is TRBJ2-1; 11 bases are a match to TRBD2. V trimming: 5 bases; J trimming: 6 bases; junction bases outside the gene matches: 6. Germline loops: CDR1 MDHEN, CDR2 SYDVKM. This CDR3 is built from 15 residues. The chain's CDR3 is CASSPLAGVINEQFF. The CDR3 bases are TGTGCCAGCAGTCCACTAGCGGGAGTAATCAATGAGCAGTTCTTC.

The CDR3 coding sequence is TGTGCCACCAGCAGAGAGACGGGCACCGGGGAGCTGTTTTTT. As protein: CATSRETGTGELFF. The chain couples TRBV15 to TRBJ2-2; no definite D call. V was shortened by 0 bases and J by 4 bases, with 6 bases between the two germline ends. Germline loops: CDR1 LNHNV, CDR2 YYDKDF (reference sequence). This CDR3 has 14 amino acids.

This sequence joins TRBV2 and TRBJ2-5; D is uncertain. The V end lost 1 base, the J end lost 1 base, and 7 bases lay between the germline ends. The germline V gene has CDR1 SNHLY and CDR2 FYNNEI. CDR3 length equals 14 residues. The DNA for the CDR3 is TGTGCCAGCAGTGAAGACAGATTCCAAGAGACCCAGTACTTC. Translating it yields CASSEDRFQETQYF.